These 11 T cell receptor beta chains originate from one sample sequenced in a study of response to subunit inactivated influenza vaccine (dated by TCRdb to between 2017 and 2018). The receptor library was made with RT-PCR. The instrument was an Illumina HiSeq 2500. Through fastp at Q25 and MiXCR, TCRdb rebuilt clones from the public reads, retaining in-frame beta chains. One record per CDR3 amino acid sequence lists the most common genes and DNA. The table for this sample lists about 540,000 distinct CDR3 sequences; approximately 24% of them were counted only once. The ten biggest clones cover approximately 3% of the sample. The same sample was also studied in work on T cells expressing NK-cell markers. As that second paper reports: 5'RACE template switching, by which a universal primer site and unique molecular identifiers were added, was used to make TCR beta cDNA libraries.

The source material was CD4+ T cells sorted from PBMCs, sampled roughly 12 days after vaccination. These receptors all come from a man aged 45 to 65 who received an inactivated influenza vaccine. Donor details come from another sample of the same person, matched by shared clones.

This clonotype appeared a few times. The gene calls are TRBV20-1 and TRBJ2-3; no clear D gene. Deletions cut 6 bases from V and 6 bases from J, with 16 bases between. Germline V gene sequence: CDR1 DFQATT, CDR2 SNEGSKA (reference sequence). The CDR3 totals 13 residues. The CDR3 region has the DNA TGCAGTGCCCGAAGATGGGGTTCGGATACGCAGTATTTT. Translation gives CSARRWGSDTQYF.

This clonotype was seen more than once but under ten times. The chain employs TRBV6-1 and TRBJ2-1; D ambiguous. The germline CDR1 and CDR2 sequences are MNHNS and SASEGT. V shed 4 bases and J shed 0 bases, with 13 bases lying between them. CDR3 size: 16 residues. CDR3 amino acids: CASSALWRSSYNEQFF. As DNA, the CDR3 is TGTGCCAGCAGTGCCCTTTGGCGTAGCTCCTACAATGAGCAGTTCTTC.

This clonotype has just a few counts. The chain employs TRBV27 and TRBJ2-1; D is perhaps TRBD2 (7 bases). The CDR3 has 16 residues. With 5 bases removed from V and 1 base from J, the gap between germline ends came to 15 bases. Per germline, CDR1 MNHEY and CDR2 SMNVEV (reference sequence). CDR3 sequence (DNA): TGTGCCAGCAGTCGACTGGGGGGGCCTTCCTACAATGAGCAGTTCTTC. Residues: CASSRLGGPSYNEQFF.

This clonotype has more than one count but fewer than ten. The chain recombines TRBV5-1 with TRBJ2-5, with D perhaps assigned TRBD1 or TRBD2 (5 bases each). CDR1 and CDR2 from the germline V gene are SGHRS and YFSETQ. This CDR3 comprises 13 residues. The germline V and J ends were trimmed by 0 bases and 7 bases, with 10 bases remaining between them. In DNA form, the CDR3 reads TGCGCCAGCAGCTTGGACCCTGGGGGGACCCAGTACTTC. Protein product: CASSLDPGGTQYF.

The V and J genes are TRBV6-5 and TRBJ2-3; D is ambiguous. This CDR3 region has 15 residues. The V gene's germline CDR1 is MNHEY and CDR2 SVGAGI. V shed 6 bases and J shed 4 bases, with 17 bases lying between them. The CDR3 protein is CASSYTVHTADTQYF. In DNA, the CDR3 is TGTGCCAGCAGCTATACAGTTCACACTGCAGATACGCAGTATTTT.

In this sample, this clonotype turned up many times. The V gene is TRBV20-1, the J gene TRBJ2-5; perhaps TRBD2 as D (6 bases). Trimming took off 4 bases at V and 2 bases at J, with 14 bases between the two ends. CDR1 DFQATT and CDR2 SNEGSKA come from the germline V gene (reference sequence). The length of the CDR3 is 14 residues. Here the CDR3 DNA reads TGCAGTGCTACTATGGCGGGGCAGCAAGAGACCCAGTACTTC. Translated, it gives CSATMAGQQETQYF.

The V gene is TRBV5-5, the J gene TRBJ1-4, with TRBD1 matching 7 bases. V lost 0 bases and J lost 7; bases outside the gene matches: 6. Germline values: CDR1 SGHKS, CDR2 YYEKEE (reference sequence). There are 15 residues in the CDR3. The CDR3 loop is CASSLVGQRGEKLFF. The CDR3 DNA follows: TGTGCCAGCAGCTTGGTGGGACAGAGGGGTGAAAAACTGTTTTTT. Drawing the rest from reference TRBV5-5 and TRBJ1-4, the complete variable domain is DAGVTQSPTHLIKTRGQQVTLRCSPISGHKSVSWYQQVLGQGPQFIFQYYEKEERGRGNFPDRFSARQFPNYSSELNVNALLLGDSALYLCASSLVGQRGEKLFFGSGTQLSVL.

The rearrangement uses TRBV5-1 and TRBJ2-1, with D maybe TRBD2 (5 bases). CDR3 length: 14 residues. Looked up from germline, CDR1 is SGHRS and CDR2 is YFSETQ. V was shortened by 6 bases and J by 0 bases, with 10 bases between the two germline ends. The CDR3 sequence: CASNPDSSYNEQFF. The DNA of the CDR3 is TGCGCCAGCAATCCGGACTCCTCCTACAATGAGCAGTTCTTC.

This clonotype was recorded only once. The chain employs TRBV5-1 and TRBJ2-5; possible D gene TRBD2, 5 bases. The V end lost 1 base, the J end lost 4 bases, and 11 bases lay between the germline ends. The CDR3 contains 14 residues. Germline V gene lookup returns CDR1 SGHRS and CDR2 YFSETQ. The CDR3, as DNA: TGCGCCAGCAGCTTGAGTGGGGAGAGAGAGACCCAGTACTTC. Protein sequence: CASSLSGERETQYF.

This clonotype was seen more than once but under ten times. The gene calls are TRBV29-1 and TRBJ1-5; 12 nucleotides line up with TRBD1. The germline V gene encodes CDR1 SQVTM and CDR2 ANQGSEA. The CDR3 totals 15 residues. After removal of 5 bases from V and 6 bases from J, the junction contained 8 bases not matched to a gene. CDR3 amino acids: CSVSTGTGGFQPQHF. The DNA of the CDR3 is TGCAGCGTTAGTACCGGGACAGGGGGCTTTCAGCCCCAGCATTTT.

The chain links TRBV18 to TRBJ2-5, with D perhaps given as TRBD1 or TRBD2 (5 bases each). Trimming cost V 6 bases and J 2 bases, with 16 bases left between them. Germline V gene sequence: CDR1 KGHSH, CDR2 LQKENI. This CDR3 is 15 amino acids long. The CDR3 here is CASSPIQGVQETQYF. As DNA, the CDR3 is TGTGCCAGCTCTCCCATTCAGGGAGTACAAGAGACCCAGTACTTC.